This record concerns one T cell receptor (beta chain) sequence. The antigen remains undetermined. This sample is part of a study of Ad26.COV2.S vaccination and SARS-CoV-2 variants. Trimming pared 2 bases from V and 2 bases from J, leaving 13 bases between. The CDR3 runs to 15 residues. From germline, CDR1 is SEHNR and CDR2 FQNEAQ (reference sequence). Sequencing was performed with immunoSEQ multiplex PCR; in TCRdb, only in-frame clones are kept and a portion is missing. This repertoire shows tens of thousands of clones, approximately 80% found once; its top ten account for approximately 44%. Points from the study as a whole: Placebo recipients showed lower spike-specific TCR breadth than vaccinees. Vaccinated and placebo-treated recipients had similar non-spike TCR breadth.

The sequencing used peripheral blood, collected after recovery from COVID-19. This sequence originates from a human donor who had recovered from COVID-19. The gene calls are TRBV7-9 and TRBJ2-7; D remains unclear. The CDR3 loop is CASSLTTLSTYEQYF. The CDR3 nucleotides read TGTGCCAGCAGCTTAACGACACTCTCTACCTACGAGCAGTACTTC.